These T cell receptor beta chains were read from a single sample in a study of post-analysis software for immune sequencing data. TCRdb reanalysed the PCR reads using MiXCR and keeps one entry per CDR3 protein. This repertoire shows some 690,000 distinct CDR3 sequences, 30% found once; its top ten account for roughly 0.54%. The specimen sequenced was blood. The source of these receptors is a girl under 18 with multiple sclerosis. Each CDR3 is given with its conserved first and last residue. Each record gives: D gene, J gene, V gene, clone size, CDR3 DNA, CDR3 protein. A D gene is named only where the DNA matches it firmly. Only part of the rows carry a size: once, few, many, or a class if the clone is expanded.

. TRBJ2-7 TRBV7-2 many TGTGCCAGCAGCGCCGGACGAGCCTCCTACGAGCAGTACTTC CASSAGRASYEQYF
. TRBJ1-2 TRBV10-3 many TGTGCCATCTTACGTGCGGGGGTAGACTATGGCTACACCTTC CAILRAGVDYGYTF
. TRBJ2-1 TRBV29-1 . TGCAGCGTTCGCGACAGCCCCTACGAGCAGTTCTTC CSVRDSPYEQFF
TRBD2 TRBJ2-7 TRBV20-1 . TGCAGTGCGTCCGGGAGCGGGGTCTACGAGCAGTACTTC CSASGSGVYEQYF
. TRBJ2-3 TRBV6-2/TRBV6-3 few TGTGCCAGCTGCGACAGCCGAAGCACAGATACGCAGTATTTT CASCDSRSTDTQYF
. TRBJ2-3 TRBV3-1 . TGTGCCAGCAGCCAGACTGTAGATACGCAGTATTTT CASSQTVDTQYF
. TRBJ1-1 TRBV5-1 . TGCGCCAGCAGCTTGATGCCTACAGAGGGGACTGAAGCTTTCTTT CASSLMPTEGTEAFF
TRBD2 TRBJ2-7 TRBV7-8 few TGTGCCAGCAGCCGGACTAGCGGGGGGAGCTCCTACGAGCAGTACTTC CASSRTSGGSSYEQYF
. TRBJ1-2 TRBV7-2 . TGTGCCAGCAGCTTAGAGGCGTCACTCTATGGCTACACCTTC CASSLEASLYGYTF
. TRBJ2-1 TRBV5-1 . TGCGCCAGCAGCCCACGAGGGGTTTCGAGATACAATGAGCAGTTCTTC CASSPRGVSRYNEQFF